These T cell receptor beta chains were read from a single sample in a study of beta chain features in type 1 diabetes. Data came from immunoSEQ multiplex PCR; TCRdb stores just in-frame clones and leaves some out. The repertoire consists of 860,000 or so clones, with roughly a sixth occurring once and the leading ten covering 0.023%. Sequencing was carried out using naive CD4+ T cells from blood. The receptors were gathered from a woman younger than 35 in good health. The CDR3 runs from the conserved cysteine through the conserved F or W. Fields, in order: J gene, D gene, clone size, V gene, CDR3 protein, CDR3 DNA. D genes are given only for firm matches. Clone size is stated in some rows and not others, as once, few, many or a class when expanded.

>TRBJ1-5|.|few|TRBV23-1
CASSQSGRWHQPQHF
TGCGCCAGCAGTCAATCGGGACGCTGGCATCAGCCCCAGCATTTT
>TRBJ2-7|TRBD2|few|TRBV6-6
CASSGTSGRTYEQYF
TGTGCCAGCAGTGGGACTAGCGGAAGAACCTACGAGCAGTACTTC
>TRBJ2-3|.|.|TRBV6-1
CASLKDFYTDTQYF
TGTGCCAGTCTAAAGGACTTCTACACAGATACGCAGTATTTT
>TRBJ1-4|.|.|TRBV7-9
CASSLNRDSAYLNEKLFF
TGTGCCAGCAGCTTAAATCGTGACAGTGCGTATTTAAATGAAAAACTGTTTTTT
>TRBJ2-1|TRBD2|.|TRBV7-2
CASSQRILAGGDEQFF
TGCGCCAGCAGCCAGCGAATACTAGCGGGAGGGGATGAGCAGTTCTTC
>TRBJ2-5|.|few|TRBV9
CASGAGLQETQYF
TGTGCCAGTGGGGCGGGTTTACAAGAGACCCAGTACTTC
>TRBJ1-4|.|.|TRBV7-2
CASSLWIAGGEKLFF
TGTGCCAGCAGCTTATGGATAGCGGGGGGTGAAAAACTGTTTTTT
>TRBJ2-3|TRBD2|.|TRBV9
CASSATRGLAGVSDTQYF
TGTGCCAGCAGCGCCACCCGGGGACTAGCGGGAGTATCCGATACGCAGTATTTT
>TRBJ1-1|.|.|TRBV7-9
CASSTSGTEAFF
TGTGCCAGCAGCACATCCGGGACAGAAGCTTTCTTT
>TRBJ1-5|.|few|TRBV27
CASSWRGGWGSQPQHF
TGTGCCAGCAGTTGGCGGGGCGGGTGGGGAAGTCAGCCCCAGCATTTT
>TRBJ2-7|.|few|TRBV6-7
CASSQTVYEDF
TGTGCCAGCAGCCAGACAGTTTACGAGGACTTC
>TRBJ1-4|.|few|TRBV18
CASSPLGTNEKLFF
TGTGCCAGCTCACCACTTGGGACGAATGAAAAACTGTTTTTT
>TRBJ2-1|TRBD2|few|TRBV6-6
CASGRGSSYNEQFF
TGTGCCAGCGGGCGGGGGAGCTCCTACAATGAGCAGTTCTTC
>TRBJ2-1|TRBD2|few|TRBV7-3
CASSPPVTAGAPQFF
TGTGCCAGCAGCCCACCCGTGACGGCGGGAGCCCCTCAGTTCTTC
>TRBJ2-3|.|.|TRBV29-1
CSVVSTGDRTDTQYF
TGCAGCGTCGTGAGCACGGGAGATCGCACAGATACGCAGTATTTT
>TRBJ2-5|TRBD2|.|TRBV11-2
CASSRTGLAGVETQYF
TGTGCCAGCAGCCGCACGGGACTAGCGGGAGTGGAGACCCAGTACTTC
>TRBJ2-5|.|few|TRBV29-1
CSVVRGGETQYF
TGCAGCGTTGTAAGGGGTGGTGAGACCCAGTACTTC
>TRBJ2-3|.|few|TRBV19
CASSISVDLDTQYF
TGTGCCAGTAGTATAAGTGTGGACTTAGATACGCAGTATTTT
>TRBJ2-7|TRBD1|.|TRBV28
CASGSGQGASEQYF
TGTGCCAGCGGTTCGGGACAGGGGGCAAGCGAGCAGTACTTC
>TRBJ2-3|.|few|TRBV7-2
CASTLVASTDTQYF
TGTGCCAGCACCTTAGTCGCTAGCACAGATACGCAGTATTTT
>TRBJ2-7|TRBD1|few|TRBV28
CASSLTGGFYEQYF
TGTGCCAGCAGCCTGACAGGGGGCTTCTACGAGCAGTACTTC
>TRBJ2-3|.|.|TRBV11-2
CASCPRTGGTDTQYF
TGTGCCAGCTGCCCAAGGACGGGTGGGACAGATACGCAGTATTTT
>TRBJ2-2|TRBD2|.|TRBV5-4
CASSPSGRGAGELFF
TGTGCCAGCAGCCCTAGCGGGAGAGGCGCCGGGGAGCTGTTTTTT